This entry features one T cell receptor (beta chain) sequence. Its antigen is currently unknown. CDR3 length: 13 amino acids. Per germline, CDR1 LNHDA and CDR2 SQIVND (reference sequence). After removal of 8 bases from V and 7 bases from J, the junction contained 10 bases not matched to a gene. Profiled with immunoSEQ multiplex PCR; TCRdb holds only in-frame clones, not every one. The table has 40,000 to 55,000 clones, about 89% seen once. The entry originates in a study of graft-versus-host responses after intestinal transplantation. The material was unstimulated CD4+ T cells sorted from spleen or lymph node cells, obtained before transplant. The rearrangement uses TRBV19 and TRBJ2-5; 7 nucleotides agree with TRBD2. The clonotype was recovered from a human donor who was the organ donor for an intestinal transplant. The CDR3 region has the DNA TGTGCCAGTTCGCGGGGCGGGAGCGGGACCCAGTACTTC. This translates into CASSRGGSGTQYF.